Sequencing of this T cell receptor beta chain was carried out in a study of shared clonotypes between healthy human individuals. CDR1 and CDR2 (germline): SGHDT, YYEEEE. The CDR3 consists of 13 residues. Trimming removed 4 bases from V and 6 bases from J, with 11 bases in between. The table came from immunoSEQ multiplex PCR; TCRdb's copy has only in-frame clones and leaves some out. The table shows some 2,100,000 clones, with approximately 96% occurring only once. The rearrangement uses TRBV5-6 and TRBJ2-1; tentative D call: TRBD1 (7 bases). This receptor was taken from a young man in good health. The specimen sequenced was naive CD4+ T cells sorted from blood. Described subset: CD45RA+ positively selected. The CDR3 sequence: CASSRQGGNEQFF. CDR3 coding DNA: TGTGCCAGCAGCCGACAGGGAGGCAATGAGCAGTTCTTC.